Included here is one T cell receptor beta chain sequence, with context. The antigen remains unidentified. This entry is derived from a study of CD8 T cells in Susac syndrome. Study-level results: The authors acknowledged that the study's TCR sequencing and HLA analysis involved relatively few individuals.

The CDR3 is 17 amino acids. Trimming cost V 3 bases and J 0 bases, with 18 bases left between them. CDR1 is DFQATT and CDR2 is SNEGSKA in the germline V gene (reference sequence). A quantity of roughly 0.5 to 1 ug RNA underwent reverse transcription using random hexamers. From the immunoSEQ multiplex PCR reads, TCRdb called clonotypes with MiXCR, one entry per CDR3 protein. The sample carries fewer than 250,000 distinct CDR3 sequences, under 95% recorded once. The sequenced sample consisted of CD4+ T cells from PBMCs. The clonotype was recovered from a human donor in good health. The genes are TRBV20-1 and TRBJ2-1; TRBD2 might be the D (5 bases). The CDR3 sequence is CSASPWERTHSYNEQFF. The CDR3 DNA is TGCAGTGCTAGCCCCTGGGAGCGGACCCACTCCTACAATGAGCAGTTCTTC.